Sequencing of this TCR beta chain was carried out in a study of blood T cell repertoires in COVID-19. Study-level background: There were acute and convalescent COVID-19 samples, and they came from the United States, Italy and Spain. The cDNA or gDNA used as material had been derived from T cells, B-cell-depleted T cells, or PBMCs.

The CDR3 is 15 amino acids. Germline-derived CDR1 and CDR2 are SGDLS and YYNGEE. V lost 1 base, J lost 5 bases, and 13 bases lay in between. Methods used by the authors: Estimation of nucleated cell counts was performed using reference gene primer amplification. TCRdb keeps only in-frame clones here, not all; method: immunoSEQ multiplex PCR. D and trimming come from the DNA, and the V and J calls and clone size come from that table. The data show a few hundred thousand clones, roughly 88% seen once. The chain recombines TRBV9 with TRBJ2-1; the D is unclear. The sequenced sample consisted of peripheral blood. This clonotype was obtained from a woman aged 30 to 39 with active or convalescent COVID-19. This CDR3 is CASSVPARAHNEQFF. The CDR3 DNA is TGTGCCAGCAGCGTACCAGCTAGAGCCCACAATGAGCAGTTCTTC.